This is a list of T cell receptor beta chains from one sample in a study of OX40 agonist ivuxolimab in advanced cancers. Sequencing was performed with immunoSEQ multiplex PCR; in TCRdb, only in-frame clones are kept and a portion is missing. Among about 60,000 clones listed, 91% were seen once. The material sequenced was CD4+ or CD8+ T cells sorted from blood, taken in a trial of the OX40 agonist ivuxolimab. Every receptor here comes from an adult with an advanced solid tumor such as melanoma, head and neck, liver or kidney cancer. CDR3s include the opening cysteine and the closing phenylalanine or tryptophan. Each record gives: CDR3 protein, CDR3 DNA, V gene, D gene, clone size, J gene. The D gene is left open where the match is weak. Some rows mark clone size as missing; the rest say once, few, many or name a class of expanded clone.

cdr3_aa: CASSLEVYGYTF
cdr3_nt: TGTGCCAGCAGCTTAGAGGTCTATGGCTACACCTTC
v_call: TRBV7-2
d_call: .
clone_size: .
j_call: TRBJ1-2

cdr3_aa: CASSQDLGASVTYEQYF
cdr3_nt: TGCGCCAGCAGCCAAGATTTAGGGGCTAGCGTGACCTACGAGCAGTACTTC
v_call: TRBV4-1
d_call: .
clone_size: .
j_call: TRBJ2-7

cdr3_aa: CASSPRGGMGYEQYF
cdr3_nt: TGTGCCAGCAGCCCCCGGGGGGGGATGGGCTACGAGCAGTACTTC
v_call: TRBV7-3
d_call: TRBD2
clone_size: .
j_call: TRBJ2-7

cdr3_aa: CASSLGPGRAVEQYF
cdr3_nt: TGCGCCAGCAGCTTGGGGCCGGGCAGGGCTGTCGAGCAGTACTTC
v_call: TRBV5-1
d_call: .
clone_size: .
j_call: TRBJ2-7

cdr3_aa: CASSSLTLGQPQHF
cdr3_nt: TGTGCCAGCAGTTCACTGACATTGGGTCAGCCCCAGCATTTT
v_call: TRBV28
d_call: .
clone_size: .
j_call: TRBJ1-5

cdr3_aa: CASSWGGAEIDTQYF
cdr3_nt: TGTGCCAGCAGCTGGGGGGGGGCGGAGATAGATACGCAGTATTTT
v_call: TRBV7-2
d_call: .
clone_size: few
j_call: TRBJ2-3

cdr3_aa: CASSYSRTGPANTIYF
cdr3_nt: TGTGCCAGCAGTTACTCGAGGACAGGGCCCGCAAACACCATATATTTT
v_call: TRBV6-5
d_call: TRBD1
clone_size: .
j_call: TRBJ1-3

cdr3_aa: CASNTDSAAIQPQHF
cdr3_nt: TGTGCCAGCAACACAGACAGTGCCGCGATTCAGCCCCAGCATTTT
v_call: TRBV28
d_call: .
clone_size: .
j_call: TRBJ1-5

cdr3_aa: CASSLDPVAGGVFYEQYF
cdr3_nt: TGTGCCAGCAGCTTAGATCCGGTGGCCGGGGGGGTTTTCTACGAGCAGTACTTC
v_call: TRBV11-2
d_call: TRBD2
clone_size: .
j_call: TRBJ2-7

cdr3_aa: CASSGRVRETQYF
cdr3_nt: TGTGCCAGCAGTGGCAGGGTCCGGGAGACCCAGTACTTC
v_call: TRBV6-1
d_call: .
clone_size: once
j_call: TRBJ2-5

cdr3_aa: CASSSQGQGLGEQYF
cdr3_nt: TGTGCCAGCAGTTCCCAGGGACAGGGGTTAGGCGAGCAGTACTTC
v_call: TRBV6-6
d_call: TRBD1
clone_size: .
j_call: TRBJ2-7

cdr3_aa: CASSLLAGGFHEQYF
cdr3_nt: TGTGCCAGCAGCTTACTAGCGGGAGGATTCCACGAGCAGTACTTC
v_call: TRBV7-3
d_call: TRBD2
clone_size: .
j_call: TRBJ2-7

cdr3_aa: CSVGVTGELFF
cdr3_nt: TGCAGCGTGGGAGTCACCGGGGAGCTGTTTTTT
v_call: TRBV29-1
d_call: .
clone_size: .
j_call: TRBJ2-2

cdr3_aa: CASSLGWGPDTQYF
cdr3_nt: TGTGCCAGCAGCCTGGGATGGGGTCCAGATACGCAGTATTTT
v_call: TRBV5-8
d_call: .
clone_size: .
j_call: TRBJ2-3

cdr3_aa: CASMRFSYNEQFF
cdr3_nt: TGTGCCAGCATGCGGTTCTCCTACAATGAGCAGTTCTTC
v_call: TRBV27
d_call: .
clone_size: once
j_call: TRBJ2-1

cdr3_aa: CASSDSLAPGDEQFF
cdr3_nt: TGTGCCAGCAGTGACTCCCTAGCACCGGGCGATGAGCAGTTCTTC
v_call: TRBV28
d_call: .
clone_size: .
j_call: TRBJ2-1

cdr3_aa: CASSPRQGQKKLFF
cdr3_nt: TGCGCCAGCAGCCCTCGACAGGGTCAGAAAAAACTGTTTTTT
v_call: TRBV5-1
d_call: TRBD1
clone_size: .
j_call: TRBJ1-4

cdr3_aa: CASSSGPRVTETQYF
cdr3_nt: TGTGCCAGCAGCTCGGGACCCAGGGTGACGGAGACCCAGTACTTC
v_call: TRBV7-9
d_call: .
clone_size: once
j_call: TRBJ2-5

cdr3_aa: CASSLAGSYGYTF
cdr3_nt: TGTGCCAGCAGTTTGGCCGGGAGCTATGGCTACACCTTC
v_call: TRBV28
d_call: .
clone_size: .
j_call: TRBJ1-2

cdr3_aa: CASSRGGGSKNEQFF
cdr3_nt: TGTGCCAGCAGCCGGGGGGGCGGGAGTAAGAATGAGCAGTTCTTC
v_call: TRBV7-2
d_call: TRBD2
clone_size: .
j_call: TRBJ2-1

cdr3_aa: CASSREGAYGGYTF
cdr3_nt: TGTGCCAGTAGTAGAGAAGGGGCCTATGGAGGCTACACCTTC
v_call: TRBV19
d_call: .
clone_size: .
j_call: TRBJ1-2

cdr3_aa: CASRTGKTTGGELFF
cdr3_nt: TGTGCCAGCAGAACCGGGAAGACAACTGGGGGGGAGCTGTTTTTT
v_call: TRBV5-8
d_call: .
clone_size: .
j_call: TRBJ2-2

cdr3_aa: CASSLDDGSGIKTYEQYF
cdr3_nt: TGTGCCAGCAGCTTAGATGATGGTAGCGGGATAAAAACCTACGAGCAGTACTTC
v_call: TRBV11-2
d_call: TRBD2
clone_size: .
j_call: TRBJ2-7

cdr3_aa: CASRTRDRNEQYF
cdr3_nt: TGTGCCAGCAGGACCCGGGACAGAAACGAGCAGTACTTC
v_call: TRBV27
d_call: TRBD1
clone_size: .
j_call: TRBJ2-7

cdr3_aa: CASSSRGGSDTHEQYF
cdr3_nt: TGTGCCAGCAGCTCCCGAGGCGGGAGTGATACCCACGAGCAGTACTTC
v_call: TRBV27
d_call: TRBD2
clone_size: .
j_call: TRBJ2-7

cdr3_aa: CASSLETSDHYEQYF
cdr3_nt: TGTGCCAGCAGCTTAGAGACTAGCGATCACTACGAGCAGTACTTC
v_call: TRBV7-2
d_call: TRBD2
clone_size: .
j_call: TRBJ2-7

cdr3_aa: CASTLMGEPVF
cdr3_nt: TGTGCCAGCACACTAATGGGGGAGCCGGTCTTC
v_call: TRBV28
d_call: .
clone_size: .
j_call: TRBJ2-1

cdr3_aa: CASSLEQGYEQYF
cdr3_nt: TGTGCCAGCAGCTTAGAACAAGGTTACGAGCAGTACTTC
v_call: TRBV7-2
d_call: .
clone_size: .
j_call: TRBJ2-7

cdr3_aa: CASSLRTSGLSYNEQFF
cdr3_nt: TGTGCCAGCAGCCTGAGGACTAGCGGTCTCTCCTACAATGAGCAGTTCTTC
v_call: TRBV7-2
d_call: TRBD2
clone_size: .
j_call: TRBJ2-1

cdr3_aa: CASSEALVLTASTDTQYF
cdr3_nt: TGTGCCAGCAGTGAAGCGCTTGTGCTCACGGCTAGCACAGATACGCAGTATTTT
v_call: TRBV2
d_call: .
clone_size: .
j_call: TRBJ2-3

cdr3_aa: CASSLYGTGGGGETQYF
cdr3_nt: TGCGCCAGCAGCCTATACGGGACAGGGGGAGGAGGAGAGACCCAGTACTTC
v_call: TRBV5-1
d_call: TRBD1
clone_size: few
j_call: TRBJ2-5

cdr3_aa: CASSNSRAVAKNIQYF
cdr3_nt: TGTGCCAGCAGCAACTCCCGGGCAGTAGCCAAAAACATTCAGTACTTC
v_call: TRBV11-2
d_call: .
clone_size: once
j_call: TRBJ2-4

cdr3_aa: CSALRGGEQYF
cdr3_nt: TGCAGTGCCCTTCGGGGGGGCGAGCAGTACTTC
v_call: TRBV20-1
d_call: TRBD2
clone_size: .
j_call: TRBJ2-7